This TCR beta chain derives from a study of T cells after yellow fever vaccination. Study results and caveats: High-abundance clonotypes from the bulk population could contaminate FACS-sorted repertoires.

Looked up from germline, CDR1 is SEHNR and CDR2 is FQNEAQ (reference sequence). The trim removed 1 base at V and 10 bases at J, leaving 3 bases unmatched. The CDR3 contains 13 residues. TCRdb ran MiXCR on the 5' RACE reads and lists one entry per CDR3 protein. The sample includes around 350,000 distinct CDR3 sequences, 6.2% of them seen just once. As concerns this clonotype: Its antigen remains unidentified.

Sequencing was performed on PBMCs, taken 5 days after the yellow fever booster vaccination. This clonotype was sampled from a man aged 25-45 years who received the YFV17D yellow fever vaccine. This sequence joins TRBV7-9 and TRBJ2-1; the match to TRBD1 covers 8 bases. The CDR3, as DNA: TGTGCCAGCAGCTTAGGGACAGGGAGCGAGCAGTTCTTC. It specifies CASSLGTGSEQFF.